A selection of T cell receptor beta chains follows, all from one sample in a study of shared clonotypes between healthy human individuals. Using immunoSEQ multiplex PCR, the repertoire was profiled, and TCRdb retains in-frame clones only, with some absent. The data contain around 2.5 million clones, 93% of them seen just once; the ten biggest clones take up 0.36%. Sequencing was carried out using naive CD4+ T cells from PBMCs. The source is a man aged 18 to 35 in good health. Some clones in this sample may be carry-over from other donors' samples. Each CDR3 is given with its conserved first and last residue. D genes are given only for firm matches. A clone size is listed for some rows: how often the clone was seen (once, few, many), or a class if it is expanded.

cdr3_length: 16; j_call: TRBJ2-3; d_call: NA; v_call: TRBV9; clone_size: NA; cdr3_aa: CASSVAEGSSTDTQYF; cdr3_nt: TGTGCCAGCAGCGTAGCCGAGGGTTCTAGCACAGATACGCAGTATTTT
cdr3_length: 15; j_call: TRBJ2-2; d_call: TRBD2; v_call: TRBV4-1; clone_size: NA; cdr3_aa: CASSQPLAAAGELFF; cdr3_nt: TGCGCCAGCAGCCAACCACTAGCGGCCGCCGGGGAGCTGTTTTTT
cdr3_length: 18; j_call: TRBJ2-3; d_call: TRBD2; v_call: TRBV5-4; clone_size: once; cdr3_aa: CASSLGLAGDQGTDTQYF; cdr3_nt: TGTGCCAGCAGCCTCGGACTAGCGGGAGATCAAGGCACAGATACGCAGTATTTT
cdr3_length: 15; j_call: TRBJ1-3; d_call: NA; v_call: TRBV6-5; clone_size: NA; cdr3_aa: CASSRGPGSGNTIYF; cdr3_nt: TGTGCCAGCAGCCGTGGTCCGGGATCAGGAAACACCATATATTTT
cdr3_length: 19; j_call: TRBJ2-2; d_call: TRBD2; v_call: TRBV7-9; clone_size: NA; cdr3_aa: CASSSTSGTSGWDTGELFF; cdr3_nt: TGTGCCAGCAGCTCAACCTCCGGGACTAGCGGGTGGGACACCGGGGAGCTGTTTTTT
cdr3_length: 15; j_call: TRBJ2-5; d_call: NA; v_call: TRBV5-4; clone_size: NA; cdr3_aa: CASSISSRGVETQYF; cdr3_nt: TGTGCCAGCAGCATTAGCTCCCGAGGGGTGGAGACCCAGTACTTC
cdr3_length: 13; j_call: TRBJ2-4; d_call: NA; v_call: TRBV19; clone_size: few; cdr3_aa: CASHGTGKALQYF; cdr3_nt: TGTGCCAGTCACGGCACAGGGAAGGCCCTTCAGTACTTC
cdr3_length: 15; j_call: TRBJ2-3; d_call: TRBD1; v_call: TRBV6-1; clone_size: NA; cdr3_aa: CASSTDRGGTDTQYF; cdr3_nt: TGTGCCAGCAGTACAGACAGGGGGGGCACAGATACGCAGTATTTT
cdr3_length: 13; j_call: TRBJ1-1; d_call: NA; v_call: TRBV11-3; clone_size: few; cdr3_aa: CASSLEGVTEAFF; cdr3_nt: TGTGCCAGCAGCTTAGAGGGTGTCACTGAAGCTTTCTTT
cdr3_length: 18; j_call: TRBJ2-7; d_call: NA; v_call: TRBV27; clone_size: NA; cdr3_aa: CASTKLSPGTPFTYEQYF; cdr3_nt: TGTGCCAGCACCAAACTCTCTCCCGGGACACCTTTTACCTACGAGCAGTACTTC
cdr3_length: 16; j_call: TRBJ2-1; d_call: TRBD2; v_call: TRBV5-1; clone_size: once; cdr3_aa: CASSLGAAGGRNEQFF; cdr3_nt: TGCGCCAGCAGCTTGGGGGCGGCGGGAGGGCGGAATGAGCAGTTCTTC
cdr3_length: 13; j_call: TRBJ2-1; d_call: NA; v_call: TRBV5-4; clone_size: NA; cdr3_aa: CASSFQYSDEQFF; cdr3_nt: TGTGCCAGCAGCTTCCAGTATTCGGATGAGCAGTTCTTC
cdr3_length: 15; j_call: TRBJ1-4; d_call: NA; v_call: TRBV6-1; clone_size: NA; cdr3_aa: CASSVGKFVNEKLFF; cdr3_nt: TGTGCCAGCAGCGTGGGTAAATTCGTTAATGAAAAACTGTTTTTT
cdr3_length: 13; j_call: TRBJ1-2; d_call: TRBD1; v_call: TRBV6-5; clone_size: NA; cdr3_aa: CASSWTGGGGYTF; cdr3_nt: TGTGCCAGCAGTTGGACAGGGGGCGGGGGCTACACCTTC
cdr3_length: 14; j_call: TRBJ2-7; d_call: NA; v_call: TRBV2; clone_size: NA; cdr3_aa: CASSESASSYEQYF; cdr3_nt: TGTGCCAGCAGTGAATCGGCTAGCTCCTACGAGCAGTACTTC
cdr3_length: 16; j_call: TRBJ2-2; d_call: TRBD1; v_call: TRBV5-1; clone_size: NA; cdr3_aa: CASSETGTANTGELFF; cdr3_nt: TGCGCCAGCAGCGAGACCGGGACAGCCAACACCGGGGAGCTGTTTTTT
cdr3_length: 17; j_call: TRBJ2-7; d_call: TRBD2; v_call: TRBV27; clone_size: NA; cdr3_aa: CAGGKPGLKTPSYEQYF; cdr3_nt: TGTGCCGGGGGGAAACCGGGACTAAAAACGCCCTCCTACGAGCAGTACTTC
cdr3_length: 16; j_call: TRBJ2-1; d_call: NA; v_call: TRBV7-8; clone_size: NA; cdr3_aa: CASSPHPRGPYNEQFF; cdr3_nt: TGTGCCAGCAGCCCCCACCCCAGGGGCCCGTACAATGAGCAGTTCTTC
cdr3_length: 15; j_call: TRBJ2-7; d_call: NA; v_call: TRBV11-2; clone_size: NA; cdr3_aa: CASSGGPLDDYEQYF; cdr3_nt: TGTGCCAGCAGCGGGGGCCCCCTGGACGACTACGAGCAGTACTTC
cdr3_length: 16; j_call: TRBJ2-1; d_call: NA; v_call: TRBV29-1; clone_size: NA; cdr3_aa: CSAGGGAGLIYYEQFF; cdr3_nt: TGCAGCGCCGGAGGAGGAGCGGGCCTTATTTACTATGAGCAGTTCTTC
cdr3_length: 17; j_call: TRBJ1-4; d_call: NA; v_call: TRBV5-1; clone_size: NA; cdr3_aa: CASSLLNQGALNEKLFF; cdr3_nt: TGCGCCAGCAGCTTGTTAAATCAGGGCGCGCTAAATGAAAAACTGTTTTTT
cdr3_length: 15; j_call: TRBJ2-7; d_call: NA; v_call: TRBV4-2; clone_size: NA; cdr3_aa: CASSQDGGNNYGQYF; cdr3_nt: TGTGCCAGCAGCCAAGATGGCGGGAACAACTACGGGCAGTACTTC
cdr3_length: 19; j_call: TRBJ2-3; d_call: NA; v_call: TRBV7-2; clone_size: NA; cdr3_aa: CASSPIWDSRDLFTDTQYF; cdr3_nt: TGTGCCAGCAGCCCTATTTGGGATTCCCGGGACTTATTCACAGATACGCAGTATTTT
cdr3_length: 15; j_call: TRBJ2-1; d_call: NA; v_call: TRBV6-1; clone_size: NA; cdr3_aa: CASSERRGLTNEQFF; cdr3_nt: TGTGCCAGCAGTGAAAGGCGTGGGCTTACGAATGAGCAGTTCTTC
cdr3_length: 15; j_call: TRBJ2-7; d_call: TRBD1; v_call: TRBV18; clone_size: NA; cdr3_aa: CASSPAGQGSRGQYF; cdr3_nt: TGTGCCAGCTCTCCTGCAGGACAGGGGAGTCGCGGGCAGTACTTC
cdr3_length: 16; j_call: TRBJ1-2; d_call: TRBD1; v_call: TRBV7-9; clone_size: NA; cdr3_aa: CASSLERGQGLYGYTF; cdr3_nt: TGTGCCAGCAGCTTAGAAAGGGGACAGGGACTCTATGGCTACACCTTC
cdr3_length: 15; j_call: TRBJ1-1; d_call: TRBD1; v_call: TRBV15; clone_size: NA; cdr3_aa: CATSQQMNRGTEAFF; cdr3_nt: TGTGCCACCAGCCAACAAATGAACAGGGGTACTGAAGCTTTCTTT
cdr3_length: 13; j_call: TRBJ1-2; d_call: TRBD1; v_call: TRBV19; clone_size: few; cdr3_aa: CASTGQGTNGYTF; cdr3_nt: TGTGCCAGTACCGGACAGGGAACGAATGGCTACACCTTC
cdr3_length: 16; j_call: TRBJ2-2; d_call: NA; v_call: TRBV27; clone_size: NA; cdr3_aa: CASSLLGRDNTGELFF; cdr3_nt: TGTGCCAGCAGTTTATTGGGCAGAGATAACACCGGGGAGCTGTTTTTT
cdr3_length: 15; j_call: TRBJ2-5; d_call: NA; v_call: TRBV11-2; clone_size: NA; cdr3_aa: CASGLSAVGVETQYF; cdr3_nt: TGTGCCAGCGGATTATCGGCGGTGGGGGTAGAGACCCAGTACTTC
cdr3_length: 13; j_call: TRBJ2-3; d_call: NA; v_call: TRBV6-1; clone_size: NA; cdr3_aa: CASSEMYTDTQYF; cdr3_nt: TGTGCCAGCAGTGAGATGTACACAGATACGCAGTATTTT
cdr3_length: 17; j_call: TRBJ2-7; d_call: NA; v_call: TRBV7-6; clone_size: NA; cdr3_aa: CASSLALEGKGSYEQYF; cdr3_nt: TGTGCCAGCAGCTTAGCCCTTGAGGGGAAAGGGTCCTACGAGCAGTACTTC
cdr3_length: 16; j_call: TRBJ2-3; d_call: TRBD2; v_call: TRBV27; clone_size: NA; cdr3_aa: CASSLRRRLARDTQYF; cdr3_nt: TGTGCCAGCAGTTTGCGTCGGAGACTAGCGCGAGATACGCAGTATTTT
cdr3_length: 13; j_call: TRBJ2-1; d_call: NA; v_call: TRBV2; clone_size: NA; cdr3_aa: CASSVEGGNEQFF; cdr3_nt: TGTGCCAGCAGTGTAGAAGGGGGGAATGAGCAGTTCTTC
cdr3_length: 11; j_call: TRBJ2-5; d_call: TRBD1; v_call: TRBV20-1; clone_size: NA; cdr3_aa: CSATRGETQYF; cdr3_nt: TGCAGTGCTACCAGGGGGGAGACCCAGTACTTC
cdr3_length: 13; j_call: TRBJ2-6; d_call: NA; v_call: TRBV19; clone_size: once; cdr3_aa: CAGGYSGANVLTF; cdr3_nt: TGTGCCGGCGGGTACTCTGGGGCCAACGTCCTGACTTTC
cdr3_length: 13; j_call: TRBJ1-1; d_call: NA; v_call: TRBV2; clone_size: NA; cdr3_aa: CASKGVPNTEAFF; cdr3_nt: TGTGCCAGCAAGGGGGTGCCGAACACTGAAGCTTTCTTT
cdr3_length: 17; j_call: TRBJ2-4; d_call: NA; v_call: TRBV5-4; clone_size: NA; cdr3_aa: CASSSLGQALAKNIQYF; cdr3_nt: TGTGCCAGCAGCTCCCTGGGGCAGGCGTTAGCCAAAAACATTCAGTACTTC
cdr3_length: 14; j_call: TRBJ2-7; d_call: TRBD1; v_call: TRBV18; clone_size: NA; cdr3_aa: CASSLQGRGLEQYF; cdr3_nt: TGTGCCAGCTCCCTTCAGGGAAGGGGGCTCGAGCAGTACTTC
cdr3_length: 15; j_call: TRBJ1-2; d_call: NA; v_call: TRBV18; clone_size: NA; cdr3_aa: CASSPTRGGRDGYTF; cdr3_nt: TGTGCCAGCTCACCAACAAGAGGAGGAAGGGATGGCTACACCTTC
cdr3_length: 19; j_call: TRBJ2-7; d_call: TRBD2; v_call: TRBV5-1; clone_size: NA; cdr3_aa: CASSLSLAASGRSTYEQYF; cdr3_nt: TGCGCCAGCAGCTTGTCGTTGGCTGCTAGCGGGAGAAGCACCTACGAGCAGTACTTC
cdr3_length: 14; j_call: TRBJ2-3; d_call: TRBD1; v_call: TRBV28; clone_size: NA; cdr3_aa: CASSPGTATDTQYF; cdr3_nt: TGTGCCAGCAGTCCAGGGACAGCCACAGATACGCAGTATTTT
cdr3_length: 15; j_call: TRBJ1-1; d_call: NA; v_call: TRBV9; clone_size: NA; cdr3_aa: CASSERPGEGTEAFF; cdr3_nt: TGTGCCAGCAGCGAAAGGCCGGGGGAGGGCACTGAAGCTTTCTTT
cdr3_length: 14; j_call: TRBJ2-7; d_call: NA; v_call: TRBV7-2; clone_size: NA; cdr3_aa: CASSADWSSYEQYF; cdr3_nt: TGTGCCAGCAGCGCAGACTGGAGCTCCTACGAGCAGTACTTC
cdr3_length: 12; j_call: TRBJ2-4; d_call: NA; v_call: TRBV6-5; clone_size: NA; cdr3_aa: CASREEGNIQYF; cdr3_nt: TGTGCCAGCAGGGAAGAGGGGAACATTCAGTACTTC
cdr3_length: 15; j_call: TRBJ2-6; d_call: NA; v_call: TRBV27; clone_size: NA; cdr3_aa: CASSFEVSGANVLTF; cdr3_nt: TGTGCCAGCAGTTTTGAAGTCTCTGGGGCCAACGTCCTGACTTTC
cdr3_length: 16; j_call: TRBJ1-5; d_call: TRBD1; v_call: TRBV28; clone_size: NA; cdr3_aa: CASSLTGTASNQPQHF; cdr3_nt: TGTGCCAGCAGTTTAACCGGGACAGCTAGCAATCAGCCCCAGCATTTT
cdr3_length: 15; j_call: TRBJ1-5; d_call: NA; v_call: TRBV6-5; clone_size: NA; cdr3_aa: CASSRDGTSNQPQHF; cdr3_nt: TGTGCCAGCAGCCGGGACGGGACTAGCAATCAGCCCCAGCATTTT
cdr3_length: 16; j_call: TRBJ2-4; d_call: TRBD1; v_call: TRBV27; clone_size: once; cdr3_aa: CASSPGQVIAKNIQYF; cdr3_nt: TGTGCCAGCAGTCCGGGACAGGTCATAGCCAAAAACATTCAGTACTTC
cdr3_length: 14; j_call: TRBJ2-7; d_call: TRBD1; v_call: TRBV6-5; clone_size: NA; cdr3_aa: CASSSDRASTEQYF; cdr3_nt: TGTGCCAGCAGTTCAGACAGGGCCTCCACCGAGCAGTACTTC
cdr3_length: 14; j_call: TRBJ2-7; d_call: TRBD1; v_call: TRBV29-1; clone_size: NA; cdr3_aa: CSVRRQGDSYEQYF; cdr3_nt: TGCAGCGTTAGGAGACAGGGTGATTCCTACGAGCAGTACTTC
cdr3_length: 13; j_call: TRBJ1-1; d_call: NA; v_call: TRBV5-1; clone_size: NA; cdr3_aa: CASSLGFQRSAFF; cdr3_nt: TGCGCCAGCAGCTTGGGGTTTCAGAGAAGCGCTTTCTTT
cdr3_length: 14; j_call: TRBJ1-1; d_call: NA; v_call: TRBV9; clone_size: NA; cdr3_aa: CASSVGDKNTEAFF; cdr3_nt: TGTGCCAGCAGCGTAGGGGACAAGAACACTGAAGCTTTCTTT